This passage covers 10 T cell receptor beta chains from one sample sequenced in a study of T cells after yellow fever vaccination. Each CDR3 protein is one row after TCRdb ran MiXCR on the 5' RACE reads. The sample has 250,000 or so distinct CDR3 sequences, 6.9% seen once. The sample here was CD4+ T cells sorted from PBMCs, taken 15 days after the yellow fever booster vaccination. Receptors originate from a man aged 25-45 years who received the YFV17D yellow fever vaccine.

V gene TRBV7-2 combines with J gene TRBJ2-7, with 7 bases aligning to TRBD1. The CDR3 has 16 amino acids. J gave up 0 bases and V 5 bases, and 10 bases lay outside the gene matches. Germline-derived CDR1 and CDR2 are SGHTA and FQGNSA. Here the CDR3 reads CASSRTGQPSSYEQYF. Written as DNA, the CDR3 is TGTGCCAGCAGCAGAACGGGACAGCCGAGCTCCTACGAGCAGTACTTC.

In its sample, this clonotype was seen a few times. This chain uses TRBV6-5 with TRBJ2-1; the match to TRBD1 covers 12 bases. The V gene end was trimmed by 5 bases and the J gene end by 7 bases; junction bases not matched to a gene: 9. This CDR3 region has 16 residues. CDR1 and CDR2 from the germline V gene are MNHEY and SVGAGI. The CDR3 DNA is TGTGCCAGCAGTCCTGCCCCGGGACAGGGGGCAAATGAGCAGTTCTTC. Its translation: CASSPAPGQGANEQFF.

As DNA, the CDR3 is TGTGCCAGCAGTTTACTTGGGGAGGCGACTGAAGCTTTCTTT. This encodes CASSLLGEATEAFF. The V call is TRBV12-3 or TRBV12-4, the J call TRBJ1-1; D is uncertain. The CDR3 loop spans 14 amino acids. Trimming stripped 2 bases from V and 5 bases from J, with 12 bases between.

The chain joins TRBV5-6 to TRBJ2-5; D not resolved. Trimming shortened V by 2 bases and J by 9 bases, and 11 bases separated the two germline ends. Germline V gives CDR1 SGHDT, CDR2 YYEEEE. CDR3 length: 12 residues. The DNA for the CDR3 is TGTGCCAGCAGCTTTGAGCCCCCGGCCCAGTACTTC. Protein product: CASSFEPPAQYF.

The chain recombines TRBV6-1 with TRBJ2-5; possibly TRBD1 for D (5 bases). The germline V gene has CDR1 MNHNS and CDR2 SASEGT. The V gene lost 2 bases and the J gene lost 7 bases, with 11 bases spanning the gap. This CDR3 has 13 amino acids. The chain's CDR3 is CASSERGSVTQYF. Here the CDR3 DNA reads TGTGCCAGCAGTGAAAGGGGCTCGGTGACCCAGTACTTC.

This clonotype was counted a few times. The chain employs TRBV20-1 and TRBJ1-2; 7 bases agree with TRBD1. This CDR3 is 12 amino acids long. Germline loops: CDR1 DFQATT, CDR2 SNEGSKA (reference sequence). The junction had 0 bases not matched to a gene; V was cut back by 2 bases and J by 3 bases. The chain's CDR3 is CSARQGDYGYTF. The CDR3 nucleotides read TGCAGTGCTAGACAGGGGGACTATGGCTACACCTTC.

This clonotype was recorded once. This chain joins TRBV24-1 and TRBJ2-1, with D possibly being TRBD1 (6 bases). The CDR3 length is 12 residues. Germline CDR1 reads KGHDR; CDR2 reads SFDVKD. V lost 4 bases and J 8 bases, leaving 8 bases between the germline ends. CDR3 residues: CATSDHRDEQFF. CDR3 in DNA: TGTGCCACCAGTGACCACAGGGATGAGCAGTTCTTC.

The chain carries TRBV19 and TRBJ2-7; the D call may be TRBD1 or TRBD2 (8 bases each). V lost 4 bases to trimming and J lost 0 bases, with 22 bases between them. The CDR3 extends over 18 amino acids. Germline V gene lookup returns CDR1 LNHDA and CDR2 SQIVND (reference sequence). The CDR3 protein is CASSSRDRFTSGSYEQYF. CDR3 nucleotide sequence: TGTGCCAGTAGTAGCCGGGACAGGTTTACTAGCGGCTCCTACGAGCAGTACTTC.

Many counts were recorded for this clonotype. CDR3 sequence reads: CASRYSSGRTDTQYF. The CDR3 DNA reads as TGTGCCAGCAGATATTCTAGTGGCCGCACAGATACGCAGTATTTT. The V call is TRBV11-2, the J call TRBJ2-3; D uncertain. Deletions cut 6 bases from V and 1 base from J, with 14 bases between. Per germline, CDR1 SGHAT and CDR2 FQNNGV. CDR3 length: 15 amino acids.

This clonotype was detected ten times or more. This chain links TRBV28 with TRBJ2-3; 8 bases line up with TRBD2. Germline assignment: CDR1 MDHEN and CDR2 SYDVKM. J lost 0 bases, V lost 2 bases, and 1 base had no gene match. The CDR3 length is 15 residues. CDR3 protein: CASSLAGGSTDTQYF. CDR3 nucleotides: TGTGCCAGCAGTTTAGCGGGGGGTAGCACAGATACGCAGTATTTT.